This is a list of T cell receptor beta chains from one sample in a study of immune heterogeneity within non-small cell lung tumors. Using its own MiXCR run on the multiplex PCR reads, TCRdb lists one record per CDR3 protein. This table has about 2,600 distinct CDR3 sequences, approximately 27% appearing once. Input material: lung tumor tissue. These receptors all come from a man aged 45-65 years with non-small cell lung cancer. Both conserved end residues are part of each CDR3. D genes are given only for firm matches. Clone sizes are given selectively: once, few, many, or a class where the clone is expanded.

d_call: .
j_call: TRBJ2-2
clone_size: medium-sized
v_call: TRBV11-3
cdr3_nt: TGTGCCAGCAGCTTCAGGGAATCGACCGGGGAGCTGTTTTTT
cdr3_aa: CASSFRESTGELFF

d_call: TRBD1
j_call: TRBJ2-4
clone_size: .
v_call: TRBV11-2
cdr3_nt: TGTGCCAGCAGCCCGACAGGGAACATTCAGTACTTC
cdr3_aa: CASSPTGNIQYF

d_call: .
j_call: TRBJ1-1
clone_size: medium-sized
v_call: TRBV19
cdr3_nt: TGTGCCAGTAAGAGAGGGGGGATGAACACTGAAGCTTTCTTT
cdr3_aa: CASKRGGMNTEAFF

d_call: TRBD1
j_call: TRBJ1-5
clone_size: .
v_call: TRBV11-2
cdr3_nt: TGTGCCAGCAGCCCAGGGGGCGCGTACCAGCCCCGGCATTTT
cdr3_aa: CASSPGGAYQPRHF

d_call: .
j_call: TRBJ1-2
clone_size: .
v_call: TRBV7-9
cdr3_nt: TGTGCCAGCACCGGGGACTTCTCAAACTATGGCTACACCTTC
cdr3_aa: CASTGDFSNYGYTF

d_call: TRBD1
j_call: TRBJ1-6
clone_size: many
v_call: TRBV11-3
cdr3_nt: TGTGCCAGCAGCCCGGAGACAGGGCGCGGTTCACCCCTCCACTTT
cdr3_aa: CASSPETGRGSPLHF

d_call: .
j_call: TRBJ2-1
clone_size: medium-sized
v_call: TRBV7-9
cdr3_nt: TGTGCCAGCAGCGGGGAGTCCTTTCCTTACAATGAGCAGTTCTTC
cdr3_aa: CASSGESFPYNEQFF

d_call: .
j_call: TRBJ2-7
clone_size: medium-sized
v_call: TRBV2
cdr3_nt: TGTGCCAGCAACCAGGCGCTAGGCTACGAGCAGTACTTC
cdr3_aa: CASNQALGYEQYF

d_call: .
j_call: TRBJ2-7
clone_size: .
v_call: TRBV9
cdr3_nt: TGTACCAGCAGCGTCTCCCCCGGGGCGGGAAGGTATTACGAGCAGTACTTC
cdr3_aa: CTSSVSPGAGRYYEQYF

d_call: .
j_call: TRBJ2-4
clone_size: few
v_call: TRBV5-6
cdr3_nt: TGTGCCAGCAGTGACAGGTACAAAAACATTCAGTACTTC
cdr3_aa: CASSDRYKNIQYF